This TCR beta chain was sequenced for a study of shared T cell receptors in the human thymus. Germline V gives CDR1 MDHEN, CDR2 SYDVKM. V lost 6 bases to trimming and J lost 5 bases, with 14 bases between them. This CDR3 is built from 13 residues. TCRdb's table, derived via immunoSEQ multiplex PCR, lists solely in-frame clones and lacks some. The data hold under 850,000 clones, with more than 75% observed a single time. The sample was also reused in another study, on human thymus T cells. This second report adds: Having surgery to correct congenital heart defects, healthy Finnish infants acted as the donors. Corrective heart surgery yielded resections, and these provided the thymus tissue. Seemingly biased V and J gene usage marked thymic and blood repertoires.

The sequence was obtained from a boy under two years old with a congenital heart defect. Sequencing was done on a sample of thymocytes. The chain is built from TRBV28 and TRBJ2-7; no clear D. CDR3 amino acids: CASSKKRIHEQYF. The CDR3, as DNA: TGTGCCAGCAGCAAAAAGCGAATCCACGAGCAGTACTTC.